The 13 T cell receptor beta chains given below trace back to one sample, sequenced in a study of neoadjuvant anti-PD-1 for oral cavity cancer. The data were produced by immunoSEQ multiplex PCR, yet TCRdb's version contains in-frame clones alone and is incomplete. The repertoire has 84,000 or so clones, about four fifths of them found once; the top ten carry 2.5% to 3.5%. This specimen consisted of PBMCs, obtained before nivolumab (anti-PD-1) treatment. The receptors come from a person aged 35 to 85 with oral cavity squamous cell carcinoma.

The rearrangement uses TRBV2 and TRBJ1-1; D unclear. V was clipped by 6 bases and J by 0 bases, with 8 bases between them. CDR3 size: 13 residues. Per the germline V gene, CDR1 is SNHLY and CDR2 is FYNNEI. CDR3 residues: CASRKEMNTEAFF. In DNA, the CDR3 is TGTGCCAGCAGAAAAGAGATGAACACTGAAGCTTTCTTT.

The V and J genes are TRBV29-1 and TRBJ2-5; possible D gene TRBD1, 6 bases. The CDR3 is made up of 14 amino acids. Germline assignment: CDR1 SQVTM and CDR2 ANQGSEA. Trimming took off 6 bases at V and 1 base at J, with 15 bases between the two ends. The CDR3 sequence is CSVTSRGGQETQYF. The CDR3 region has the DNA TGCAGCGTGACCTCAAGAGGGGGCCAAGAGACCCAGTACTTC.

In this sample, this clone turned up once. This sequence joins TRBV5-1 and TRBJ2-7; D ambiguous. V was clipped by 1 base and J by 2 bases, with 13 bases between them. The CDR3 totals 15 residues. Germline lookup yields CDR1 SGHRS and CDR2 YFSETQ. In nucleotides, the CDR3 is TGCGCCAGCAGCTTGCCGGCGAGACCTCCCTACGAGCAGTACTTC. It is translated as CASSLPARPPYEQYF.

This chain uses TRBV6-1 with TRBJ1-1; weak D call: TRBD1 (6 bases). The germline gives CDR1 MNHNS, CDR2 SASEGT. The CDR3 has 14 amino acids. Trimming took off 5 bases at V and 2 bases at J, with 12 bases between the two ends. The CDR3 reads CASSRRDTNTEAFF. CDR3 bases: TGTGCCAGCAGTCGCCGGGACACCAACACTGAAGCTTTCTTT.

The chain joins TRBV27 to TRBJ2-1; 10 positions match TRBD2. CDR3 length: 16 amino acids. Unmatched junction bases numbered 5, after V lost 5 bases and J lost 1 base. Germline V CDR1 and CDR2: MNHEY, SMNVEV (reference sequence). For the CDR3, the DNA is TGTGCCAGCAGTAGTAGCGGGGGGATTTCCTACAATGAGCAGTTCTTC. Amino acid sequence: CASSSSGGISYNEQFF.

This clone has only a few counts. The rearrangement joins TRBV28 to TRBJ1-4; D ambiguous. The V end was cut by 8 bases, the J end by 5 bases, with 12 bases between. The CDR3 spans 13 residues. Per the germline V gene, CDR1 is MDHEN and CDR2 is SYDVKM. The CDR3 loop is CASGREVNEKLFF. CDR3 coding DNA: TGTGCCAGCGGCCGGGAGGTGAATGAAAAACTGTTTTTT. Complete variable domain (other parts from reference TRBV28 and TRBJ1-4): DVKVTQSSRYLVKRTGEKVFLECVQDMDHENMFWYRQDPGLGLRLIYFSYDVKMKEKGDIPEGYSVSREKKERFSLILESASTNQTSMYLCASGREVNEKLFFGSGTQLSVL.

V is TRBV4-2 and J is TRBJ1-1; 10 bases match TRBD1. Losses at the gene ends were 3 bases for V and 1 base for J; bases not matched to a gene: 20. This CDR3 is 21 amino acids long. Germline CDR1 reads LGHNA; CDR2 reads YNFKEQ. The CDR3 region has the DNA TGTGCCAGCAGCCACTCTTTAGGAGACAGGGGGCCCCAGGGCGAGAACACTGAAGCTTTCTTT. It encodes CASSHSLGDRGPQGENTEAFF.

The chain is built from TRBV5-1 and TRBJ2-2; no clear D gene. The CDR3 loop spans 14 amino acids. V lost 1 base, J lost 4 bases, and 8 bases lay in between. Germline CDR1 reads SGHRS; CDR2 reads YFSETQ. CDR3 sequence (DNA): TGCGCCAGCAGCTTGACCAGTACCACCGGGGAGCTGTTTTTT. It codes for CASSLTSTTGELFF. Drawing the rest from reference TRBV5-1 and TRBJ2-2, the complete variable domain is KAGVTQTPRYLIKTRGQQVTLSCSPISGHRSVSWYQQTPGQGLQFLFEYFSETQRNKGNFPGRFSGRQFSNSRSEMNVSTLELGDSALYLCASSLTSTTGELFFGEGSRLTVL.

The chain has TRBV5-1 and TRBJ2-7; either TRBD1 or TRBD2 may supply D (5 bases each). There are 15 residues in the CDR3. Germline V gene lookup returns CDR1 SGHRS and CDR2 YFSETQ. V lost 2 bases and J lost 4, with 16 bases in between. CDR3 sequence reads: CASSFGTNVGYEQYF. Written as DNA, the CDR3 is TGCGCCAGCAGCTTCGGGACGAACGTTGGATACGAGCAGTACTTC.

The chain combines TRBV28 with TRBJ2-2; D is perhaps TRBD1 (6 bases). Trimming removed 10 bases from V and 5 bases from J, with 17 bases in between. This CDR3 region has 14 residues. Germline CDR1 reads MDHEN; CDR2 reads SYDVKM. The CDR3: CATLSGTRTGELFF. The CDR3 region has the DNA TGTGCCACTCTCTCCGGGACAAGAACCGGGGAGCTGTTTTTT.

The chain employs TRBV7-8 and TRBJ1-2; 8 positions agree with TRBD1. The CDR3 runs 13 residues. V dropped 4 bases and J dropped 5; count of bases not matched to a gene: 3. CDR1 and CDR2 (germline): SGHVS, FQNEAQ. CDR3 DNA: TGTGCCAGCAGCTCGGACAGGGCATATGGCTACACCTTC. Protein: CASSSDRAYGYTF.

The gene calls are TRBV6-5 and TRBJ1-2; D might be TRBD1 (5 bases). The V end was cut by 0 bases, the J end by 4 bases, with 12 bases between. The CDR3 is 15 amino acids. Germline assignment: CDR1 MNHEY and CDR2 SVGAGI. CDR3 residues: CASSYSATGFYGYTF. CDR3 bases: TGTGCCAGCAGTTACTCGGCCACAGGTTTCTATGGCTACACCTTC.

The chain joins TRBV27 to TRBJ2-7; D gene ambiguous. The CDR3 has 13 residues. V lost 0 bases and J 0 bases, leaving 3 bases between the germline ends. CDR1 MNHEY and CDR2 SMNVEV come from the germline V gene (reference sequence). As DNA, the CDR3 is TGTGCCAGCAGTTTATCTATCTCCTACGAGCAGTACTTC. Amino acids: CASSLSISYEQYF.